This T cell receptor beta chain was recovered during a study of shared clonotypes between healthy human individuals. Study conclusions and caveats: Limited genetic and exposure-history diversity came from having few donors. Of the naive CD4 clonotypes, about 5% were shared across several donors. Rarefaction analysis demonstrated incomplete sorted-subset sequencing notwithstanding large depth. Non-shared clonotypes showed lower generation probabilities than clonotypes common to all four donors.

The repertoire was sequenced with immunoSEQ multiplex PCR; TCRdb's copy has only in-frame clones and lacks some. The sample yields about 230,000 clones, approximately 65% seen once. This clone was counted only a few times. Its target is not known. Trimming cost V 3 bases and J 0 bases, with 10 bases left between them. The CDR3 covers 15 residues. The germline gives CDR1 SGHAT, CDR2 FQNNGV. This TCR derives from a man between 25 and 39 years old in good health. Sequencing input: memory CD4+ T cells sorted from blood. The subset is: CD45RA-negative fraction. The chain employs TRBV11-2 and TRBJ2-3, with D tentatively TRBD2 (6 bases). The CDR3 DNA follows: TGTGCCAGCAGCTTTAGCGGAGTAAGCACAGATACGCAGTATTTT. It translates to CASSFSGVSTDTQYF.